This T cell receptor (beta chain) appears in the sequencing data of a study of cytomegalovirus exposure and HLA in healthy donors. Study findings and constraints: What a later analysis showed was that several of the most significant clusters appeared linked to common viral pathogens. The sole available immune exposure information was CMV serostatus.

CDR3 length: 14 amino acids. Germline lookup yields CDR1 LNHDA and CDR2 SQIVND (reference sequence). V was clipped by 5 bases and J by 5 bases, with 13 bases between them. It was with 60 Vbeta and 13 Jbeta primers that the PCR ran. The repertoire was sequenced with immunoSEQ multiplex PCR; TCRdb's copy has only in-frame clones and lacks some. The sample gives 110,000 or so clones, roughly four fifths of which show up once; 1.5% to 2% is in the top ten. Worth noting for this clone: Its antigen is unidentified.

J is TRBJ2-1 and V is TRBV19, with D perhaps TRBD2 (6 bases). The receptor was derived from a man aged 40-50 years in good health and CMV-seronegative. The sample comprised PBMCs. The CDR3 nucleotides read TGTGCCAGTAGTCCGGCGGGACCCAACAATGAGCAGTTCTTC. Its translation: CASSPAGPNNEQFF.